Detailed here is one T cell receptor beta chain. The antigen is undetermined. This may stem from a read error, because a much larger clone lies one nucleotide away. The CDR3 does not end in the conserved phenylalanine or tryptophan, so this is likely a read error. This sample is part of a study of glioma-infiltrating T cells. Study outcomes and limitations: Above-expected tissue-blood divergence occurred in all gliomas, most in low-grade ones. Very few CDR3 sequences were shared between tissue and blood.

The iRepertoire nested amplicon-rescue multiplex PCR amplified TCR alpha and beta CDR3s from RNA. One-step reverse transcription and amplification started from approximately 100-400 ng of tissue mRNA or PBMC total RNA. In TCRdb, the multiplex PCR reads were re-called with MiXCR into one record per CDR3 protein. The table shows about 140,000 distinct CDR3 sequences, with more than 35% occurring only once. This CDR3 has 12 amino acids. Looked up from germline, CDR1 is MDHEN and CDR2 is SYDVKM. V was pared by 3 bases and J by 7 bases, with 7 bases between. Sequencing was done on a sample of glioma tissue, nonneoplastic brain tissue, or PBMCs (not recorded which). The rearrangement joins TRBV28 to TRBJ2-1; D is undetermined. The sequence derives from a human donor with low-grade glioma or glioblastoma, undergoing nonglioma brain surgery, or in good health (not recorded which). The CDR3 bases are TGTGCCAGCAGTTTTTTTTCAAATGAGCAGTTCCTC. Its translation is CASSFFSNEQFL.